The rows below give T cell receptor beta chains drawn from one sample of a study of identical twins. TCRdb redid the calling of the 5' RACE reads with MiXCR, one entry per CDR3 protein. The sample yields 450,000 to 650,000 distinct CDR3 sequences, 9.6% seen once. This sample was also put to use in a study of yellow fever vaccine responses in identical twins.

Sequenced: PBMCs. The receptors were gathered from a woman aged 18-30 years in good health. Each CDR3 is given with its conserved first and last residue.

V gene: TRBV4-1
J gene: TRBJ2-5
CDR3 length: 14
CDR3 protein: CASSQDGQGETQYF

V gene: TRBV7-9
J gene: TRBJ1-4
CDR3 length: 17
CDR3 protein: CASSFPDNIATNEKLFF

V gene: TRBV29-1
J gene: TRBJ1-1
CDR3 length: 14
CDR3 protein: CSVEEPRENTEAFF

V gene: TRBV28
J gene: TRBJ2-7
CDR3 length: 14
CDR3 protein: CASSWGQGVNEQYF

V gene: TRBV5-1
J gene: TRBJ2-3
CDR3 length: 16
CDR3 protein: CASSSGLGFDTDTQYF

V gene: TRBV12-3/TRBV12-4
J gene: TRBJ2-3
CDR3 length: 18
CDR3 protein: CASSLMLAGGSSTDTQYF

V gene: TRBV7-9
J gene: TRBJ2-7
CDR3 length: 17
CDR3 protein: CASSSPTQGSSPYEQYF

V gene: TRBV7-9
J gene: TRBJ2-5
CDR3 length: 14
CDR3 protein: CASSLTTEEETQYF

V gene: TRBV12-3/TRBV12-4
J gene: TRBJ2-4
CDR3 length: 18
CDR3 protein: CASCLVRAGEVTKNIQYF

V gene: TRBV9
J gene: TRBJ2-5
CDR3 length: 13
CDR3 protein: CASSVEGEETQYF

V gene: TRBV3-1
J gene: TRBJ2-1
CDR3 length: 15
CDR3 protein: CASSQEIFSYNEQFF

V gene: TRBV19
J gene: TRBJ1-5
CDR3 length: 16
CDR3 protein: CASTDGGVSGNQPQHF

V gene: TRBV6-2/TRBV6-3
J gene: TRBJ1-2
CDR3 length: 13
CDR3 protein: CASLGQIVYGYTF

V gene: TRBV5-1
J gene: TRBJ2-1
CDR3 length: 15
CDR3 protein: CASSPATSGTYEQFF

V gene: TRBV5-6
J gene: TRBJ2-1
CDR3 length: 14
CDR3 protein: CASSLGRRGNEQFF

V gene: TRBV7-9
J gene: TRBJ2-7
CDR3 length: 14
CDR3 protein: CASSPRGGIYEQYF

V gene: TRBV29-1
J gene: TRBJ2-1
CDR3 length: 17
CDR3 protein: CSVEDGGQRSTYNEQFF

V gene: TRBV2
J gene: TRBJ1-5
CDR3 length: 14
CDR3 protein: CAIGSGPPGQPQHF

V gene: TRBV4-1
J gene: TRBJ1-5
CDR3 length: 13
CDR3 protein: CASSQDAGQPQHF

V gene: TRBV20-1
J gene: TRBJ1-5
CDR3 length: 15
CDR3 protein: CSATHEQDRGQPQHF

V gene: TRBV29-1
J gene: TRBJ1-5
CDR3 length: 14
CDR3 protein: CSVVPGGINQPQHF

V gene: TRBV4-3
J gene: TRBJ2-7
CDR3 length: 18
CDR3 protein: CASSQGRTSLRSPYEQYF

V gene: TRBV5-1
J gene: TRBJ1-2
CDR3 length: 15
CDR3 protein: CASSLGQGAFYGYTF

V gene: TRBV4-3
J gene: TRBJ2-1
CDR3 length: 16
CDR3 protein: CASSQERTGGYNEQFF

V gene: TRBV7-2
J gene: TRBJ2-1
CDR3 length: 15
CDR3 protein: CASSLRGGARDEQFF

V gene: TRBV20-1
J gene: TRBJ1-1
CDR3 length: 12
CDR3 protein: CSAPAKGTEAFF

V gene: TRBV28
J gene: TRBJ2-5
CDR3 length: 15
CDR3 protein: CASSSPASGGETQYF

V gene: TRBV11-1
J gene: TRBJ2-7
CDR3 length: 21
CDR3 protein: CASSSKRGARGASDGSYEQYF

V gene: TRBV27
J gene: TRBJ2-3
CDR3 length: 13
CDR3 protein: CASSHSSTDTQYF

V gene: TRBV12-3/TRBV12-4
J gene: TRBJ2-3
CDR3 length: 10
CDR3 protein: CATQGYTQYF

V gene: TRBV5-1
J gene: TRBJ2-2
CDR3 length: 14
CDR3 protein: CASRQAGDTGELFF

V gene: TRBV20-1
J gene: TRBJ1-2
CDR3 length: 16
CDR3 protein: CSARDPWADSSYGYTF

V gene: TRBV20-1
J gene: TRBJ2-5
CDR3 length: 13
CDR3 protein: CSARGGGLGTQYF

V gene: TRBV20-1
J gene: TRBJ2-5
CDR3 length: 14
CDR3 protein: CSARGTGPIVAQYF

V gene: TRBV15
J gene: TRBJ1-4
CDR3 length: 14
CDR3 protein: CATSRGGPGEKLFF

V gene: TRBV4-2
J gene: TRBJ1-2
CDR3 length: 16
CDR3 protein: CASSNPTGGANYGYTF

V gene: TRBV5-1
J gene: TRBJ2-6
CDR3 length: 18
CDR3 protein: CASSITVDSLGGANVLTF

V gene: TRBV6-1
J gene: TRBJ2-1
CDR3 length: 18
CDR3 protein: CASTRAAGPTGTYNEQFF

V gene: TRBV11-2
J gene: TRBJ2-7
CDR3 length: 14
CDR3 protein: CASSFGSGAYEQYF

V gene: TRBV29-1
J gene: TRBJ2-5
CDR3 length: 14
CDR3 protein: CSANRDPYQETQYF

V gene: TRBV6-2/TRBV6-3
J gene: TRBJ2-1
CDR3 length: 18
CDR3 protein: CASSYSTGLAGVVNEQFF

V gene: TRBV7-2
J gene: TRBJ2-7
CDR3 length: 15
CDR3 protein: CASSPQQGAMYEQYF

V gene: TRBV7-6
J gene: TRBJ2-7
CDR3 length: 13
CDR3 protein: CASSLTGMHEQYF

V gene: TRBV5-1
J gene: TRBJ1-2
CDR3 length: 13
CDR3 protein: CASSADPNYGYTF

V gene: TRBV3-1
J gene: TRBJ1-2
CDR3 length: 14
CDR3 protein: CASSLGQGLIGYTF

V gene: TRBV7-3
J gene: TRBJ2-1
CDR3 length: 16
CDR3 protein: CASSLSGGAGENEQFF

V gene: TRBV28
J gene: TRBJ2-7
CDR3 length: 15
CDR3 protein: CASSLWGSVSYEQYF

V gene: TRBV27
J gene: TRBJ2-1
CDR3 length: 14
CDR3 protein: CASSPSGLLNEQFF

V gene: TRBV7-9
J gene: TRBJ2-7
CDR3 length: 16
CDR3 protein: CASSPPLLRQNYEQYF

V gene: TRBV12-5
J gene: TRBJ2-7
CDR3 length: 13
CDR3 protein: CASGLGTGFQQYF

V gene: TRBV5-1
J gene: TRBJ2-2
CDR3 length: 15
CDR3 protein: CASSSQGASTGELFF

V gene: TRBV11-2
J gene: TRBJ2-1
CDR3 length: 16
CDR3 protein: CASSLGPGLTPNEQFF

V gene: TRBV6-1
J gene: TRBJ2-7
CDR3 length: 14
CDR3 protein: CASRPLSISYEQYF

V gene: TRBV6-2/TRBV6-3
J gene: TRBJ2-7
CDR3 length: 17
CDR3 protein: CASSYSMPRAAIYEQYF

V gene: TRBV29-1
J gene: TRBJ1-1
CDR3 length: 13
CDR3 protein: CSVVGQLNTEAFF

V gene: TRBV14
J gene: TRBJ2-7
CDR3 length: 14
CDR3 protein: CASSQGLSPYEQYF

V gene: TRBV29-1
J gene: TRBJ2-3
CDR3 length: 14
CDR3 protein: CSVTTGGSTDTQYF

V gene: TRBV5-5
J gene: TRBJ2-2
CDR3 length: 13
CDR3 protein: CASSLEATGELFF

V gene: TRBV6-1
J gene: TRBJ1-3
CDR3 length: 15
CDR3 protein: CASRGSGASGNTIYF